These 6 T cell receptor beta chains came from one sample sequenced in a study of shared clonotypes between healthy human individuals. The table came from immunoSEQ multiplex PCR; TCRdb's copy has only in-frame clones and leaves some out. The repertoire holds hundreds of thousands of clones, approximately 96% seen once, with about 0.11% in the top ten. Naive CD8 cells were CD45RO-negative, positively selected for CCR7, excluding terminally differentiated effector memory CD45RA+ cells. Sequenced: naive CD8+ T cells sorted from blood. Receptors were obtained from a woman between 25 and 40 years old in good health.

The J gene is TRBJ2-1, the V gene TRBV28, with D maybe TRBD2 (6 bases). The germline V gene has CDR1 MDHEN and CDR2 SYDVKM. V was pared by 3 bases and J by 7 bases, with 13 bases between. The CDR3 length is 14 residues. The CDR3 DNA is TGTGCCAGCAGTTTTGTGTCCGGAGGGAATGAGCAGTTCTTC. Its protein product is CASSFVSGGNEQFF.

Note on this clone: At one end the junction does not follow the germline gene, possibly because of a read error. The CDR3 nucleotides read TGTGCCAGCGGACCCTCCTACGGGCAGTACTTC. Translating gives CASGPSYGQYF. This chain joins TRBV4-2 and TRBJ2-7; D unclear. Germline CDR1 LGHNA, CDR2 YNFKEQ. The CDR3 sequence is 11 residues long.

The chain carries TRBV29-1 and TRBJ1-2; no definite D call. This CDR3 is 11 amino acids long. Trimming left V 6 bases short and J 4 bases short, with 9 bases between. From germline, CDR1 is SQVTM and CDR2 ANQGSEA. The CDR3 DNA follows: TGCAGCGTGAGACAACTCTATGGCTACACCTTC. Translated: CSVRQLYGYTF.

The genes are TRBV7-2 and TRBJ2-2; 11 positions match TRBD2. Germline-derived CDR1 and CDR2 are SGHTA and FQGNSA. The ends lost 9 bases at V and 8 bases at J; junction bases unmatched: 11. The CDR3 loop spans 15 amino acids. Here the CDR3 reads CARPLAGGWTGELFF. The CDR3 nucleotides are TGTGCCAGGCCCCTAGCGGGAGGATGGACGGGGGAGCTGTTTTTT.

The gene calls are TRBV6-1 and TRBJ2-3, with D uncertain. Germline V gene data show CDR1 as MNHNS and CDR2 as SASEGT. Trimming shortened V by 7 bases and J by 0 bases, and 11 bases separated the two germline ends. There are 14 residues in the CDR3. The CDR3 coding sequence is TGTGCCAGCACATCGGAGATAAGCACAGATACGCAGTATTTT. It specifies CASTSEISTDTQYF.

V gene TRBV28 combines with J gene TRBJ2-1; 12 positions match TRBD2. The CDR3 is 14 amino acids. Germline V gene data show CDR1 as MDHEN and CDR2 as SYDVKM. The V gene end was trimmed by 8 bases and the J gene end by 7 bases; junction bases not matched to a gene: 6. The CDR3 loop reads CASLGLAGWNEQFF. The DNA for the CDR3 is TGTGCCAGCCTTGGACTAGCGGGGTGGAATGAGCAGTTCTTC.